These 21 T cell receptor beta chains came from one sample sequenced in a study of human T cells and chemical hapten exposure. From the RACE reads, TCRdb called clonotypes with MiXCR, one entry per CDR3 protein. The sample includes just over 350,000 distinct CDR3 sequences, about 6% of them seen just once. Noted time point: patch test 2, 6 weeks after DPC sensitization. Treatment indicated: therapeutic diphenylcyclopropenone sensitization with weekly scalp DPC. Sequenced here: whole blood, sampled in connection with sensitization to the hapten diphenylcyclopropenone (DPC). Receptor source: a woman between 18 and 30 years old with alopecia areata. Some clones in this sample may be carry-over from other donors' samples.

This clonotype was observed many times. The V gene is TRBV6-6, the J gene TRBJ1-4, with D tentatively TRBD1 (6 bases). The CDR3 is made up of 13 amino acids. Looked up from germline, CDR1 is MNHNY and CDR2 is SVGAGI (reference sequence). Trimming shortened V by 5 bases and J by 8 bases, and 12 bases separated the two germline ends. The DNA for the CDR3 is TGTGCCAGCAGTCACAGGGCCGAGGAAAAACTGTTTTTT. Its protein is CASSHRAEEKLFF.

The chain has TRBV6-5 and TRBJ2-7, with D possibly matching TRBD1 (5 bases). This CDR3 contains 16 residues. V was shortened by 0 bases and J by 6 bases, with 18 bases between the two germline ends. Germline V gives CDR1 MNHEY, CDR2 SVGAGI. CDR3 in amino acids: CASSYSTLAQGGEQYF. In nucleotides, the CDR3 is TGTGCCAGCAGTTACTCGACCCTCGCGCAGGGCGGCGAGCAGTACTTC.

This clonotype appeared a few times. An end of the junction does not agree with germline; a read error may underlie this. This rearrangement joins TRBV27 to TRBJ1-5, with D maybe TRBD1 (6 bases). The CDR3 length is 15 residues. The germline CDR1 and CDR2 sequences are MNHEY and SMNVEV (reference sequence). The CDR3 region is CVSSLSWTENQPQHF. CDR3 DNA sequence: TGTGTCAGCAGTTTAAGTTGGACAGAAAATCAGCCCCAGCATTTT.

This clonotype appeared a few times. V and J are TRBV4-1 and TRBJ1-2; 8 bases align to TRBD1. The junction had 14 bases not matched to a gene; V was cut back by 3 bases and J by 8 bases. This CDR3 spans 16 amino acids. The germline CDR1 and CDR2 sequences are MGHRA and YSYEKL. The CDR3 protein is CASSHWRDRGARGYTF. The DNA for the CDR3 is TGCGCCAGCAGCCATTGGAGAGACAGGGGAGCTAGGGGCTACACCTTC.

The rearrangement joins TRBV12-3 or TRBV12-4 to TRBJ2-2, with 13 bases that match TRBD2. The CDR3 loop spans 21 amino acids. The junction had 11 bases not matched to a gene; V was cut back by 1 base and J by 0 bases. For the CDR3, the DNA is TGTGCCAGCAGTTTAGAGCGTAGGGGACTAGCGGGGTATTCGAACACCGGGGAGCTGTTTTTT. Encoded protein: CASSLERRGLAGYSNTGELFF.

The rearrangement uses TRBV5-1 and TRBJ1-5; D call uncertain. The CDR3 has 15 amino acids. Looked up from germline, CDR1 is SGHRS and CDR2 is YFSETQ. Deletions cut 4 bases from V and 0 bases from J, with 11 bases between. The CDR3 loop reads CASSLDLDSNQPQHF. The DNA of the CDR3 is TGCGCCAGCAGCCTGGACCTCGATAGCAATCAGCCCCAGCATTTT.

In its sample, this clonotype was seen many times. The chain carries TRBV4-3 and TRBJ1-1; D may be TRBD1 (6 bases). Germline V gives CDR1 LGHNA, CDR2 YSLEER. The CDR3 is made up of 16 amino acids. Between the trimmed V and J ends, which lost 0 bases and 0 bases, there was a span of 11 bases. CDR3 DNA sequence: TGCGCCAGCAGCCAAGATCCTGGGGGCATGAACACTGAAGCTTTCTTT. The encoded protein is CASSQDPGGMNTEAFF.

The rearrangement joins TRBV18 to TRBJ1-6; 10 bases agree with TRBD1. The CDR3 has 17 residues. The germline gives CDR1 KGHSH, CDR2 LQKENI. After removal of 5 bases from V and 5 bases from J, the junction contained 9 bases not matched to a gene. The CDR3 spells CASSYPTGGSDNSPLHF. CDR3 bases: TGTGCCAGCTCATACCCGACAGGGGGCTCTGATAATTCACCCCTCCACTTT.

A few counts support this clonotype. This chain uses TRBV5-4 with TRBJ2-7; TRBD2 agrees at 7 bases. V was pared by 5 bases and J by 3 bases, with 5 bases of the junction left unmatched. Germline values: CDR1 SGHNT, CDR2 YYREEE (reference sequence). There are 13 residues in the CDR3. CDR3 in amino acids: CASREASGYEQYF. The DNA for the CDR3 is TGTGCCAGCAGAGAGGCTAGCGGCTACGAGCAGTACTTC.

This clonotype was observed a few times. The rearrangement joins TRBV6-1 to TRBJ2-7, with 8 nucleotides matching TRBD1. V gave up 7 bases and J gave up 4 bases; unmatched junction bases: 6. The germline CDR1 and CDR2 sequences are MNHNS and SASEGT. The CDR3 spans 13 residues. In DNA form, the CDR3 reads TGTGCCAGCATTCCAGGGGGCGGATACGAGCAGTACTTC. This codes for CASIPGGGYEQYF.

This clonotype has only a few counts. The chain links TRBV7-2 to TRBJ2-1; tentative D call: TRBD2 (5 bases). The CDR3 is 13 amino acids. V lost 1 base and J lost 8, with 9 bases in between. Germline V gene sequence: CDR1 SGHTA, CDR2 FQGNSA. CDR3 region: CASSLVGADEQFF. CDR3 in DNA: TGTGCCAGCAGCTTAGTCGGAGCGGATGAGCAGTTCTTC.

This clonotype came up a few times. The chain carries TRBV29-1 and TRBJ1-5; weak D call: TRBD1 (5 bases). The germline CDR1 and CDR2 sequences are SQVTM and ANQGSEA. With 2 bases removed from V and 2 bases from J, the gap between germline ends came to 16 bases. This CDR3 region has 16 residues. The CDR3 region has the DNA TGCAGCGTTGAATATCTTCCAGGGAAGTGCAATCAGCCCCAGCATTTT. Residues: CSVEYLPGKCNQPQHF.

The sample holds many counts of this clonotype. This sequence joins TRBV10-2 and TRBJ2-5; TRBD2 aligns across 12 bases. With V trimmed by 6 bases and J by 4 bases, 9 bases remained unmatched. Germline values: CDR1 WSHSY, CDR2 SAAADI. The CDR3 has 16 amino acids. CDR3 sequence (DNA): TGCGCCAGCAGGAGACTAGCGGGGGCCCCCCGAGAGACCCAGTACTTC. Its translation is CASRRLAGAPRETQYF.

This clonotype has just a few counts. The CDR3 region is CASSSDRFGNQPQHF. Written as DNA, the CDR3 is TGTGCCAGCAGCTCCGACAGGTTTGGCAATCAGCCCCAGCATTTT. The rearrangement joins TRBV6-5 to TRBJ1-5; D may be TRBD1 (6 bases). Trimming shortened V by 6 bases and J by 2 bases, and 14 bases separated the two germline ends. The length of the CDR3 is 15 residues. The germline CDR1 and CDR2 sequences are MNHEY and SVGAGI.

This clonotype was counted only a few times. The rearrangement uses TRBV29-1 and TRBJ1-1, with D perhaps TRBD1 (6 bases). Germline loops: CDR1 SQVTM, CDR2 ANQGSEA. The V end lost 6 bases, the J end lost 0 bases, and 11 bases lay between the germline ends. The CDR3 loop spans 13 amino acids. CDR3 DNA sequence: TGCAGCGTGGGTGGACAGATGAACACTGAAGCTTTCTTT. Protein product: CSVGGQMNTEAFF.

V and J are TRBV7-2 and TRBJ2-3; D not certain. V was pared by 3 bases and J by 4 bases, with 8 bases between. Germline-derived CDR1 and CDR2 are SGHTA and FQGNSA. The CDR3 contains 13 residues. For the CDR3, the DNA is TGTGCCAGCAGCTTCGGTCCAGCAGATACGCAGTATTTT. This translates into CASSFGPADTQYF.

This clonotype was seen more than once but under ten times. CDR3 nucleotides: TGTGCCAGCAGTCCCCCCTCGGTTGAGGAGACCCAGTACTTC. This codes for CASSPPSVEETQYF. This chain joins TRBV12-3 or TRBV12-4 and TRBJ2-5; the D is unclear. The CDR3 is 14 amino acids. Trimming took off 5 bases at V and 5 bases at J, with 15 bases between the two ends.

This clonotype has a handful of counts. The J gene is TRBJ2-3, the V gene TRBV9, with D possibly TRBD1 on 6 matching bases. The CDR3 totals 14 residues. The V gene's germline CDR1 is SGDLS and CDR2 YYNGEE. Trimming pared 0 bases from V and 5 bases from J, leaving 10 bases between. As DNA, the CDR3 is TGTGCCAGCAGCGTAGAAGGGGGAGAAGATACGCAGTATTTT. It specifies CASSVEGGEDTQYF.

The gene calls are TRBV5-1 and TRBJ2-5; D may be TRBD1 or TRBD2 (5 bases each). The ends were cut back, 0 bases at V and 14 bases at J, with 17 bases in the middle. Germline CDR1 reads SGHRS; CDR2 reads YFSETQ. The CDR3 is 13 amino acids. The CDR3 DNA sequence: TGCGCCAGCAGCTTGGAAAACGGGGACCCAGAATACTTC. Amino acids: CASSLENGDPEYF.

This clonotype has ten or more counts. The rearrangement links TRBV6-5 to TRBJ2-7, with D possibly matching TRBD2 (5 bases). The V end was cut by 2 bases, the J end by 5 bases, with 19 bases between. The CDR3 sequence is 16 residues long. Germline values: CDR1 MNHEY, CDR2 SVGAGI. The CDR3: CASSYHMRVRGDEQYF. In DNA form, the CDR3 reads TGTGCCAGCAGTTACCACATGAGGGTTCGGGGAGACGAGCAGTACTTC.

The table lists this clonotype with a few counts. V is TRBV4-2 and J is TRBJ2-7; D is perhaps TRBD1 (5 bases). Trimming removed 0 bases at V and 1 base at J, with 10 bases between. The CDR3 is 15 residues long. The V gene's germline CDR1 is LGHNA and CDR2 YNFKEQ. CDR3 amino acids: CASSQDWAGSYEQYF. For the CDR3, the DNA is TGTGCCAGCAGCCAAGATTGGGCAGGGTCCTACGAGCAGTACTTC.